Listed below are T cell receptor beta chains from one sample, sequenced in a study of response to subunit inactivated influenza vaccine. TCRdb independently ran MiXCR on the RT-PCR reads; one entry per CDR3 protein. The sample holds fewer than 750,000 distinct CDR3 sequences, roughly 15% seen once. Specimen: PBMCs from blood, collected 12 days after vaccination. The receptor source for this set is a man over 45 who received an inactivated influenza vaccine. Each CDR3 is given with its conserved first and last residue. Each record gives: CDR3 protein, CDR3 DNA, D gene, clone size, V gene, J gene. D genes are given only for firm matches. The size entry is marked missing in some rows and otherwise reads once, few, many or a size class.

cdr3_aa: CASSLRATYEQYF
cdr3_nt: TGTGCCAGCAGCTTGCGGGCTACCTACGAGCAGTACTTC
d_call: -
clone_size: few
v_call: TRBV7-9
j_call: TRBJ2-7

cdr3_aa: CASSVGTSGKTYEQYF
cdr3_nt: TGTGCCAGCAGCGTTGGGACTAGCGGGAAGACCTACGAGCAGTACTTC
d_call: TRBD2
clone_size: -
v_call: TRBV9
j_call: TRBJ2-7

cdr3_aa: CAGRGPGSYEQYF
cdr3_nt: TGTGCCGGCCGGGGGCCAGGGTCCTACGAGCAGTACTTC
d_call: -
clone_size: -
v_call: TRBV19
j_call: TRBJ2-7

cdr3_aa: CSVEDPGQGTYEQYF
cdr3_nt: TGCAGCGTTGAAGATCCCGGACAGGGCACCTACGAGCAGTACTTC
d_call: TRBD1
clone_size: -
v_call: TRBV29-1
j_call: TRBJ2-7

cdr3_aa: CSVDVAGNTQYF
cdr3_nt: TGCAGCGTTGACGTAGCGGGAAATACGCAGTATTTT
d_call: TRBD2
clone_size: few
v_call: TRBV29-1
j_call: TRBJ2-3

cdr3_aa: CASGLAGGYEQYF
cdr3_nt: TGTGCTAGTGGTTTGGCAGGGGGCTACGAGCAGTACTTC
d_call: TRBD1
clone_size: few
v_call: TRBV12-5
j_call: TRBJ2-7

cdr3_aa: CASSFGAQVAFF
cdr3_nt: TGTGCCAGCAGCTTCGGGGCCCAGGTTGCTTTCTTT
d_call: -
clone_size: -
v_call: TRBV7-9
j_call: TRBJ1-1

cdr3_aa: CSVGEIATNEKLFF
cdr3_nt: TGCAGCGTTGGGGAGATTGCAACTAATGAAAAACTGTTTTTT
d_call: -
clone_size: -
v_call: TRBV29-1
j_call: TRBJ1-4

cdr3_aa: CASSPPPALPPYNEQFF
cdr3_nt: TGTGCCAGCAGCCCACCCCCGGCTCTTCCCCCCTACAATGAGCAGTTCTTC
d_call: -
clone_size: -
v_call: TRBV3-1
j_call: TRBJ2-1

cdr3_aa: CASSPDRGGSTEAFF
cdr3_nt: TGTGCCAGCAGTCCGGACAGGGGAGGGAGCACTGAAGCTTTCTTT
d_call: TRBD1
clone_size: -
v_call: TRBV12-3/TRBV12-4
j_call: TRBJ1-1

cdr3_aa: CASSVIPGHTEAFF
cdr3_nt: TGTGCCAGCAGCGTAATCCCAGGGCACACTGAAGCTTTCTTT
d_call: -
clone_size: many
v_call: TRBV9
j_call: TRBJ1-1

cdr3_aa: CASSDRNEQFF
cdr3_nt: TGTGCCAGCAGTGACCGCAATGAGCAGTTCTTC
d_call: -
clone_size: many
v_call: TRBV2
j_call: TRBJ2-1

cdr3_aa: CASSLVSPSGTKNIQYF
cdr3_nt: TGTGCCAGCAGCTTAGTCTCGCCTAGCGGTACCAAAAACATTCAGTACTTC
d_call: TRBD2
clone_size: few
v_call: TRBV7-8
j_call: TRBJ2-4

cdr3_aa: CASSPSSSDTQYF
cdr3_nt: TGTGCCAGCAGCCCTAGTTCCTCAGATACGCAGTATTTT
d_call: -
clone_size: -
v_call: TRBV7-9
j_call: TRBJ2-3

cdr3_aa: CASTTTSGRGEQYF
cdr3_nt: TGTGCCAGCACAACGACTAGCGGGAGAGGCGAGCAGTACTTC
d_call: TRBD2
clone_size: few
v_call: TRBV6-1
j_call: TRBJ2-7

cdr3_aa: CSGSTASNTEAFF
cdr3_nt: TGCAGTGGTTCGACAGCTTCCAACACTGAAGCTTTCTTT
d_call: -
clone_size: -
v_call: TRBV20-1
j_call: TRBJ1-1

cdr3_aa: CSVVSLAGAIQYF
cdr3_nt: TGCAGCGTTGTAAGCCTAGCGGGGGCTATTCAGTACTTC
d_call: TRBD2
clone_size: many
v_call: TRBV29-1
j_call: TRBJ2-4

cdr3_aa: CASSSGQDISYEQYF
cdr3_nt: TGTGCCAGCAGTTCGGGACAGGATATCTCCTACGAGCAGTACTTC
d_call: TRBD1
clone_size: -
v_call: TRBV28
j_call: TRBJ2-7

cdr3_aa: CASGYQLATSTDTQYF
cdr3_nt: TGTGCCAGCGGTTATCAACTGGCGACTAGCACAGATACGCAGTATTTT
d_call: -
clone_size: once
v_call: TRBV6-5
j_call: TRBJ2-3

cdr3_aa: CASSTQGRDTEAFF
cdr3_nt: TGTGCCAGCTCAACTCAGGGGCGGGACACTGAAGCTTTCTTT
d_call: -
clone_size: few
v_call: TRBV18
j_call: TRBJ1-1

cdr3_aa: CASSDTGWTGELFF
cdr3_nt: TGTGCCAGCAGCGACACAGGGTGGACCGGGGAGCTGTTTTTT
d_call: -
clone_size: many
v_call: TRBV12-3/TRBV12-4
j_call: TRBJ2-2

cdr3_aa: CSASGGPTWDTQYF
cdr3_nt: TGCAGTGCTAGCGGGGGGCCCACCTGGGATACGCAGTATTTT
d_call: -
clone_size: -
v_call: TRBV20-1
j_call: TRBJ2-3

cdr3_aa: CASSEYRGSYEQYF
cdr3_nt: TGTGCCAGCAGTGAGTACAGGGGCTCCTACGAGCAGTACTTC
d_call: TRBD1
clone_size: few
v_call: TRBV12-3/TRBV12-4
j_call: TRBJ2-7

cdr3_aa: CASSSQVKTEAFF
cdr3_nt: TGTGCCAGCAGTTCCCAAGTGAAGACTGAAGCTTTCTTT
d_call: -
clone_size: few
v_call: TRBV12-3/TRBV12-4
j_call: TRBJ1-1

cdr3_aa: CATSKGQLSEQYF
cdr3_nt: TGTGCCACCAGCAAGGGCCAGCTAAGCGAGCAGTACTTC
d_call: -
clone_size: -
v_call: TRBV15
j_call: TRBJ2-7